These 10 T cell receptor beta chains were sequenced from one sample in a study of cytomegalovirus exposure and HLA in healthy donors. Generated by immunoSEQ multiplex PCR, the TCRdb table keeps only in-frame clones and is missing some. The sample carries 55,000 to 80,000 clones, about 94% recorded once. The sample comprised PBMCs. These receptors were collected from a man younger than 35 in good health and CMV-seropositive.

This chain connects TRBV5-1 to TRBJ2-7, with 11 positions matching TRBD1. Trimming cost V 2 bases and J 5 bases; bases outside gene matches: 6. CDR1 is SGHRS and CDR2 is YFSETQ in the germline V gene. This CDR3 has 15 amino acids. The CDR3 DNA reads as TGCGCCAGCAGCTTAGGACAGGGGGCTTTAAACGAGCAGTACTTC. Protein: CASSLGQGALNEQYF. The whole variable domain, remainder taken from reference TRBV5-1 and TRBJ2-7, is KAGVTQTPRYLIKTRGQQVTLSCSPISGHRSVSWYQQTPGQGLQFLFEYFSETQRNKGNFPGRFSGRQFSNSRSEMNVSTLELGDSALYLCASSLGQGALNEQYFGPGTRLTVT.

This sequence joins TRBV13 and TRBJ2-1; 8 bases fit TRBD2. The CDR3 loop spans 15 amino acids. Germline V gene data show CDR1 as PRHDT and CDR2 as FYEKMQ (reference sequence). V gave up 5 bases and J gave up 3 bases; unmatched junction bases: 6. CDR3 sequence: CASSPGLANYNEQFF. The CDR3 DNA is TGTGCCAGCAGCCCCGGACTAGCCAACTACAATGAGCAGTTCTTC. The entire variable domain, with the rest obtained from reference TRBV13 and TRBJ2-1, is as follows: AAGVIQSPRHLIKEKRETATLKCYPIPRHDTVYWYQQGPGQDPQFLISFYEKMQSDKGSIPDRFSAQQFSDYHSELNMSSLELGDSALYFCASSPGLANYNEQFFGPGTRLTVL.

The J gene is TRBJ1-2, the V gene TRBV23-1, with 12 bases lining up with TRBD1. TRBV23-1 is sorted into the ORF group, with uncertain function. The CDR3 spans 15 residues. Trimming took 4 bases from V and 6 from J; bases not matched to a gene: 6. The CDR3 DNA sequence: TGCGCCAGCAGTCCCACCCGGGACAGGGGGCATGGCTACACCTTC. This translates into CASSPTRDRGHGYTF.

The chain joins TRBV9 to TRBJ1-4; D is ambiguous. V was trimmed by 3 bases and J by 5 bases, leaving 11 bases between them. The length of the CDR3 is 14 residues. Germline loops: CDR1 SGDLS, CDR2 YYNGEE. The CDR3 DNA is TGTGCCAGCAGCGGGACTGCCCAAAATGAAAAACTGTTTTTT. It is translated as CASSGTAQNEKLFF.

The chain recombines TRBV7-9 with TRBJ2-3, with 11 bases that match TRBD2. The germline V gene has CDR1 SEHNR and CDR2 FQNEAQ (reference sequence). V gave up 6 bases and J gave up 5 bases; unmatched junction bases: 4. The CDR3 runs 14 residues. CDR3 in amino acids: CASRTTSGIDTQYF. Written as DNA, the CDR3 is TGTGCCAGCAGGACGACTAGCGGGATAGATACGCAGTATTTT.

The chain is built from TRBV7-3 and TRBJ2-1; 10 nucleotides line up with TRBD2. After removal of 1 base from V and 14 bases from J, the junction contained 5 bases not matched to a gene. This CDR3 has 13 residues. Germline-derived CDR1 and CDR2 are SGHTA and FQGTGA. The CDR3 here is CASSLNSGGTKFF. The DNA for the CDR3 is TGTGCCAGCAGCTTAAATAGCGGGGGGACAAAGTTCTTC.

The chain links TRBV28 to TRBJ2-7; TRBD2 matches 11 bases. Germline trimming cut 3 bases from V and 5 bases from J; bases unmatched to any gene: 3. The CDR3 extends over 14 amino acids. CDR1 MDHEN and CDR2 SYDVKM come from the germline V gene. The CDR3 region is CASSFLAGGHEQYF. The CDR3 DNA sequence: TGTGCCAGCAGTTTCCTAGCGGGAGGCCACGAGCAGTACTTC.

The rearrangement joins TRBV6-5 to TRBJ2-7; 8 nucleotides agree with TRBD2. Looked up from germline, CDR1 is MNHEY and CDR2 is SVGAGI. The junction had 6 bases not matched to a gene; V was cut back by 3 bases and J by 2 bases. The CDR3 runs to 15 residues. CDR3 bases: TGTGCCAGCAGTTATAGGAGCGGGAGCGCCTACGAGCAGTACTTC. Translating it yields CASSYRSGSAYEQYF.

The chain uses TRBV6-5 and TRBJ1-5; D gene uncertain. The V gene's germline CDR1 is MNHEY and CDR2 SVGAGI. V dropped 6 bases and J dropped 0 bases, with 12 bases sitting between them. This CDR3 contains 15 residues. The CDR3 DNA follows: TGTGCCAGCAGACCCCGTTTAGATAGCAATCAGCCCCAGCATTTT. Protein: CASRPRLDSNQPQHF.

The chain uses TRBV5-1 and TRBJ2-6; D is undetermined. CDR1 and CDR2 (germline): SGHRS, YFSETQ. The CDR3 contains 14 residues. The germline V and J ends were trimmed by 2 bases and 0 bases, with 3 bases remaining between them. In DNA, the CDR3 is TGCGCCAGCAGCTTCGGCTCTGGGGCCAACGTCCTGACTTTC. Encoded protein: CASSFGSGANVLTF.